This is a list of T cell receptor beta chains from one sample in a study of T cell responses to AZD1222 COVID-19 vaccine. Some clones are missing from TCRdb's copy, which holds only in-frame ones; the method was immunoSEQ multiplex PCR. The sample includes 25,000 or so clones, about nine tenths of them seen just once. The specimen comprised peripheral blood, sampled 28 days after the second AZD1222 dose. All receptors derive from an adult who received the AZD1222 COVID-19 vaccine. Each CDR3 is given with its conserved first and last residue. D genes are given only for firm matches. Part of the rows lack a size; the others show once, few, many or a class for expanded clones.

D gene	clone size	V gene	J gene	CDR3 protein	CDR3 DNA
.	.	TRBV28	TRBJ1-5	CAATRGGASNQPQHF	TGTGCCGCCACTAGAGGGGGGGCAAGCAATCAGCCCCAGCATTTT
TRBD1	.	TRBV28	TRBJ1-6	CASKAGGGEGSPLHF	TGTGCCAGCAAAGCAGGGGGGGGAGAGGGTTCACCCCTCCACTTT
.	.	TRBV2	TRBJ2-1	CASRAAELDRFSYNEQFF	TGTGCCAGCAGAGCGGCCGAACTCGACAGATTCTCCTACAATGAGCAGTTCTTC
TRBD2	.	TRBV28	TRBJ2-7	CASSSPRTSGNDEQYF	TGTGCCAGCAGTTCCCCTAGGACTAGCGGGAACGACGAGCAGTACTTC
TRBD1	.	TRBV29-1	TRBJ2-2	CSVTTHRGLEPGELFF	TGCAGCGTTACCACTCACAGGGGGCTAGAGCCCGGGGAGCTGTTTTTT
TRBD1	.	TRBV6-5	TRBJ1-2	CASRNGQGSSGYTF	TGTGCCAGCAGAAACGGACAGGGCTCTTCTGGCTACACCTTC
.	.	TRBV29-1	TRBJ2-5	CSVHRETQYF	TGCAGCGTCCATCGGGAGACCCAGTACTTC
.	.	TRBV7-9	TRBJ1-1	CASSLAIYAEAFF	TGTGCCAGCAGCTTAGCGATCTACGCTGAAGCTTTCTTT
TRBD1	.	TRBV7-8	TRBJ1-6	CASSPGQGESPLHF	TGTGCCAGCAGCCCCGGACAGGGGGAATCACCCCTCCACTTT
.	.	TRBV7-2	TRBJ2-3	CASSWGGTDTQYF	TGTGCCAGCAGCTGGGGTGGGACAGATACGCAGTATTTT
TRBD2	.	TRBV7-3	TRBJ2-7	CASSPTLAGVVSFYEQYF	TGTGCCAGCAGCCCAACGTTAGCGGGAGTGGTCAGTTTTTACGAGCAGTACTTC
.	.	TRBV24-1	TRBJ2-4	CATSEGAKNIQYF	TGTGCCACCAGTGAAGGAGCCAAAAACATTCAGTACTTC
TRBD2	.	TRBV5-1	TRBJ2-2	CASSEGASGRSGELFF	TGCGCCAGCAGCGAGGGGGCTAGCGGGAGAAGCGGGGAGCTGTTTTTT
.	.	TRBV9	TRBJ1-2	CASSVVEGSYGYTF	TGTGCCAGCAGCGTAGTTGAGGGAAGCTATGGCTACACCTTC
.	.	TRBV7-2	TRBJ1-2	CASSLAGSGYTF	TGTGCCAGCAGCTTAGCCGGGTCTGGCTACACCTTC
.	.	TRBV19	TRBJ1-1	CASSTTQNTEAFF	TGTGCCAGTAGTACGACCCAGAACACTGAAGCTTTCTTT
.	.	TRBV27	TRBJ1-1	CATPEGGMNTEAFF	TGTGCCACCCCTGAGGGCGGCATGAACACTGAAGCTTTCTTT
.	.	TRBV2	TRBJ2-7	CASSGDTYEQYF	TGTGCCAGCAGTGGGGACACCTACGAGCAGTACTTC
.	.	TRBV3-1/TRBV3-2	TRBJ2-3	CASSQARQDITDTQYF	TGTGCCAGCAGCCAAGCGAGGCAGGATATCACAGATACGCAGTATTTT
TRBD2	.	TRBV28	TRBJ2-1	CASRLSAGGPYNEQFF	TGTGCCAGCAGACTATCAGCGGGAGGCCCCTACAATGAGCAGTTCTTC
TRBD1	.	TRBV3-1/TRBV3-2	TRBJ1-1	CASSQVRQGGTEAFF	TGTGCCAGCAGCCAAGTCCGGCAGGGGGGCACTGAAGCTTTCTTT
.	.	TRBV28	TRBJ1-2	CASSLGGSNYGYTF	TGTGCCAGCAGTTTAGGGGGCTCGAACTATGGCTACACCTTC
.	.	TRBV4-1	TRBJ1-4	CASSQDIAGREKLFF	TGCGCCAGCAGCCAAGATATTGCAGGGCGAGAAAAACTGTTTTTT
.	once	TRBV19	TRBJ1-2	CASSIRQLYGYTF	TGTGCCAGTAGTATACGCCAGCTCTATGGCTACACCTTC
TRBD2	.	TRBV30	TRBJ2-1	CAWSPGTSIDEQFF	TGTGCCTGGAGTCCCGGGACTAGCATCGATGAGCAGTTCTTC
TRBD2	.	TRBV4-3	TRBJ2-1	CASSQDRASGRAREQFF	TGCGCCAGCAGCCAAGATCGGGCTAGCGGGAGGGCGCGAGAGCAGTTCTTC
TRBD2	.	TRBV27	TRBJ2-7	CASSKTSGRNYEQYF	TGTGCCAGCAGCAAAACTAGCGGGAGGAACTACGAGCAGTACTTC
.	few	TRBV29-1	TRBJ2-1	CSVEAGYNEQFF	TGCAGCGTTGAAGCAGGGTACAATGAGCAGTTCTTC
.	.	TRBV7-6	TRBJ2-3	CASSFGSGKGTDTQYF	TGTGCCAGCAGCTTTGGGTCGGGAAAGGGCACAGATACGCAGTATTTT
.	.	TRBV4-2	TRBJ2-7	CASSQEAFRAALTYEQYF	TGTGCCAGCAGCCAAGAAGCCTTTAGGGCAGCTTTAACCTACGAGCAGTACTTC
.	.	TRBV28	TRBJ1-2	CASSLTGTTRVGYTF	TGTGCCAGCAGTTTAACCGGGACCACCCGGGTGGGCTACACCTTC
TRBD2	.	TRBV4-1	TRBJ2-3	CASSPGRLAASTDTQYF	TGCGCCAGCAGCCCTGGTAGGCTAGCGGCCAGCACAGATACGCAGTATTTT
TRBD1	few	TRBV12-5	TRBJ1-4	CASGGGQMNEKLFF	TGTGCTAGTGGGGGGGGACAGATGAATGAAAAACTGTTTTTT
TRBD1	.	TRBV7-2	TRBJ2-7	CASSLEGGAYEQYF	TGTGCCAGCAGCTTAGAAGGGGGCGCCTACGAGCAGTACTTC
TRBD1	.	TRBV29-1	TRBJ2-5	CSVERTGGGETQYF	TGCAGCGTTGAAAGGACAGGGGGAGGAGAGACCCAGTACTTC
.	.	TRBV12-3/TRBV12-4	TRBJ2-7	CASSLGVTYEQYF	TGTGCCAGCAGTTTAGGGGTGACCTACGAGCAGTACTTC
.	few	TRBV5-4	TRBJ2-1	CASSATSDNEQFF	TGTGCCAGCAGCGCAACTAGTGACAATGAGCAGTTCTTC
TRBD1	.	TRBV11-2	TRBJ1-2	CASSTGGTGYTF	TGTGCCAGCAGTACAGGGGGCACTGGCTACACCTTC
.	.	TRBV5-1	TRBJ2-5	CASSLADSQETQYF	TGCGCCAGCAGCTTGGCCGACAGCCAAGAGACCCAGTACTTC
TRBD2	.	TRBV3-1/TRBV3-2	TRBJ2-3	CASSARLAAITDTQYF	TGTGCCAGCAGCGCCCGACTAGCCGCCATCACAGATACGCAGTATTTT
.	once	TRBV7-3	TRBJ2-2	CASSLIGGLSSTGELFF	TGTGCCAGCAGCTTAATTGGGGGCCTGAGTAGCACCGGGGAGCTGTTTTTT
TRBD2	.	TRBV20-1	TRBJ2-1	CSASPASGRYNEQFF	TGCAGTGCTAGTCCGGCTAGCGGGAGGTACAATGAGCAGTTCTTC
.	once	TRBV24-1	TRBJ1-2	CATSDWVGGYTF	TGTGCCACCAGTGATTGGGTTGGCGGCTACACCTTC
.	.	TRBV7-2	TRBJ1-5	CASSRTQGGQPQHF	TGTGCCAGCAGCAGAACACAGGGAGGGCAGCCCCAGCATTTT